The entry that follows covers one TCR beta chain sequence. Its specificity is not known. The data were obtained in a study of T-cell reconstitution after alpha-beta-depleted transplantation in children. V gave up 0 bases and J gave up 3 bases, with 19 bases separating them. This CDR3 region has 17 residues. Germline V CDR1 and CDR2: SGHRS, YFSETQ. Whole-study results and caveats: After transplant, high TCRbeta diversity at day 60 in some patients arose from surviving recipient T cells and thymic progenitors.

Preparation of the TCRbeta library was carried out with unique molecular identifiers. One entry per CDR3 protein, called by TCRdb with MiXCR from the PCR reads. The top ten hold roughly 15% of the sample, which has some 550,000 distinct CDR3 sequences, approximately 22% seen once. This sequence was found in a boy under two years old who had a stem cell transplant for acute myeloid leukemia, so the T cells may come from the graft donor. The chain has TRBV5-1 and TRBJ2-7; no clear D. This specimen consisted of PBMCs, mostly from graft donor cells, obtained 360 days after TCRalphabeta/CD19-depleted stem cell transplant. The CDR3 DNA is TGCGCCAGCAGCTTGGGTATGGCAAGAGGACCCTTCTACGAGCAGTACTTC. It codes for CASSLGMARGPFYEQYF.